The T cell receptor (beta chain) under discussion was sequenced for a study of PD-1 blockade in classical Hodgkin lymphoma. Assay: immunoSEQ multiplex PCR; the TCRdb copy retains only in-frame clones and omits some. Of approximately 9,000 clones listed, around 84% were seen once; the top ten hold about 16%. The sample's time point: newly diagnosed, previously untreated cHL patient sample. Through magnetic negative selection, CD8+ T cells were separated from PBMCs that had been thawed. The sequence was collected from a human donor with classical Hodgkin lymphoma. Sequencing was performed on CD8+ T cells from blood.

The CDR3 DNA is TGCGCCAGCAGCTCGGGTTCCGGGGAGCTGTTTTTT. This codes for CASSSGSGELFF. This chain links TRBV4-3 with TRBJ2-2; unclear D gene. This CDR3 region has 12 residues. The V gene's germline CDR1 is LGHNA and CDR2 YSLEER. V was shortened by 5 bases and J by 6 bases, with 7 bases between the two germline ends.